This passage covers 27 T cell receptor beta chains from one sample sequenced in a study of T-cell memory formation after mild COVID-19 listed by TCRdb under 2021. Libraries were made using 5' RACE. The instrument was an Illumina NovaSeq 6000. The public sequencing data were trimmed at Q25 with fastp and processed into clonotypes with MiXCR by TCRdb, which kept only in-frame beta chains. CDR3 protein duplicates are merged, each entry listing the most common genes and DNA. This sample lists about 210,000 distinct CDR3 sequences; roughly 27% were detected once. Around 10% of the sample comes from the top ten. Source material: PBMCs or a T cell subset sorted from them (not recorded which). The receptors stem from an adult woman who had mild COVID-19 (a few samples of this study predate the infection). The sample titles of this study are shuffled in the database, so cell type and time point are left out; the donor was told from shared clones.

This clonotype was seen only a few times. The chain links TRBV7-2 to TRBJ1-5; a weak D match, TRBD1 (6 bases). Looked up from germline, CDR1 is SGHTA and CDR2 is FQGNSA. Trimming took off 6 bases at V and 6 bases at J, with 18 bases between the two ends. The CDR3 totals 15 residues. The CDR3 region has the DNA TGTGCCAGCAGTCCAGGGGCGGGGGCAGGTCAGCCCCAGCATTTT. Its translation: CASSPGAGAGQPQHF.

This chain connects TRBV20-1 to TRBJ2-1, with D tentatively TRBD2 (6 bases). Germline lookup yields CDR1 DFQATT and CDR2 SNEGSKA (reference sequence). This CDR3 has 13 residues. V was cut by 3 bases and J by 5 bases, with 11 bases left in between. The CDR3 DNA sequence: TGCAGTGCTAGCCGGGGACTGAACAATGAGCAGTTCTTC. It is translated as CSASRGLNNEQFF.

This chain links TRBV29-1 with TRBJ2-1, with 11 bases identical to TRBD2. V dropped 3 bases and J dropped 5; count of bases not matched to a gene: 9. The CDR3 loop spans 16 amino acids. In germline, CDR1 is SQVTM, CDR2 ANQGSEA. The CDR3 DNA is TGCAGCGTTGAGGGACTAGCGGCGTCTCGACACAATGAGCAGTTCTTC. This gives the protein CSVEGLAASRHNEQFF.

V usage is TRBV24-1 and J usage is TRBJ2-4; D possibly corresponds to TRBD2 (6 bases). The CDR3 loop spans 14 amino acids. Trimming removed 3 bases from V and 8 bases from J, with 13 bases in between. Germline assignment: CDR1 KGHDR and CDR2 SFDVKD. The CDR3 spells CATSDPGELDIQYF. CDR3 in DNA: TGTGCCACCAGTGATCCGGGGGAATTAGACATTCAGTACTTC.

This chain joins TRBV6-1 and TRBJ1-1; D is undetermined. Germline V gives CDR1 MNHNS, CDR2 SASEGT. V was trimmed by 3 bases and J by 6 bases, leaving 17 bases between them. CDR3 size: 15 residues. The CDR3 here is CASSDLALPVAEAFF. As DNA, the CDR3 is TGTGCCAGCAGTGATTTGGCCCTCCCGGTCGCTGAAGCTTTCTTT.

This clonotype was recorded once. The gene calls are TRBV19 and TRBJ1-5, with D hard to call. Trimming removed 3 bases at V and 7 bases at J, with 10 bases between. The CDR3 is made up of 13 amino acids. The V gene's germline CDR1 is LNHDA and CDR2 SQIVND (reference sequence). Here the CDR3 DNA reads TGTGCCAGTAGTATCTTCCTTTGGCAGCCCCAGCATTTT. It encodes CASSIFLWQPQHF.

J is TRBJ2-5 and V is TRBV20-1; a possible D gene is TRBD1 (6 bases). Germline values: CDR1 DFQATT, CDR2 SNEGSKA (reference sequence). Trimming removed 2 bases at V and 9 bases at J, with 19 bases between. This CDR3 is built from 14 residues. CDR3 DNA: TGCAGTGCTAGACAGACCGGGCAGGGGATTCCCCAGTACTTC. It specifies CSARQTGQGIPQYF.

J is TRBJ1-5 and V is TRBV30; possibly TRBD1 for D (5 bases). Germline V gene lookup returns CDR1 GTSNPN and CDR2 SVGIG (reference sequence). V dropped 2 bases and J dropped 0 bases, with 11 bases sitting between them. The CDR3 sequence is 15 residues long. The CDR3 DNA reads TGTGCCTGGAGTCTAGGGGTTAATAGCAATCAGCCCCAGCATTTT. Residues: CAWSLGVNSNQPQHF.

The CDR3 loop reads CASRQGETDTQYF. The DNA of the CDR3 is TGTGCCAGCAGACAGGGGGAGACAGATACGCAGTATTTT. V gene TRBV2 combines with J gene TRBJ2-3; 8 bases agree with TRBD1. This CDR3 has 13 residues. Germline assignment: CDR1 SNHLY and CDR2 FYNNEI. The V gene end was trimmed by 6 bases and the J gene end by 3 bases; junction bases not matched to a gene: 2.

The chain recombines TRBV12-3 or TRBV12-4 with TRBJ2-7; perhaps TRBD1 as D (6 bases). The CDR3 covers 14 residues. V shed 1 base and J shed 2 bases, with 9 bases lying between them. The CDR3 region has the DNA TGTGCCAGCAGTTTAGTCGACAGGCCCTACGAGCAGTACTTC. It encodes CASSLVDRPYEQYF.

Only a few counts were recorded for this clonotype. The chain joins TRBV4-1 to TRBJ2-2, with D maybe TRBD2 (7 bases). V was pared by 3 bases and J by 0 bases, with 29 bases between. The germline V gene encodes CDR1 MGHRA and CDR2 YSYEKL. CDR3 length: 22 residues. The CDR3 coding sequence is TGCGCCAGCAGCCACCCTAGGGGGGGAGAGAGGCAGGGAGTTCCGAACACCGGGGAGCTGTTTTTT. Residues: CASSHPRGGERQGVPNTGELFF.

This clonotype was counted only a few times. The chain links TRBV13 to TRBJ1-1; 8 positions agree with TRBD1. This CDR3 has 18 amino acids. Germline V gives CDR1 PRHDT, CDR2 FYEKMQ (reference sequence). Trimming cost V 0 bases and J 1 base; bases outside gene matches: 10. In DNA, the CDR3 is TGTGCCAGCAGCTTAGGACCCTTTAACGGGACAGGGAACACTGAAGCTTTCTTT. Translating gives CASSLGPFNGTGNTEAFF. The whole variable domain, remainder taken from reference TRBV13 and TRBJ1-1, is AAGVIQSPRHLIKEKRETATLKCYPIPRHDTVYWYQQGPGQDPQFLISFYEKMQSDKGSIPDRFSAQQFSDYHSELNMSSLELGDSALYFCASSLGPFNGTGNTEAFFGQGTRLTVV.

This clonotype appeared many times. The rearrangement joins TRBV24-1 to TRBJ1-2; D perhaps matches TRBD1 (6 bases). Germline V lookup: CDR1 KGHDR, CDR2 SFDVKD. The CDR3 loop spans 14 amino acids. Trimming stripped 4 bases from V and 6 bases from J, with 14 bases between. The CDR3 DNA is TGTGCCACCAGTGACGGACAGTTCTGGAATGGCTACACCTTC. Its protein is CATSDGQFWNGYTF.

V gene TRBV29-1 combines with J gene TRBJ2-1; 8 nucleotides agree with TRBD2. Trimming cost V 7 bases and J 3 bases; bases outside gene matches: 5. From germline, CDR1 is SQVTM and CDR2 ANQGSEA. This CDR3 region has 13 residues. The CDR3 DNA sequence: TGCAGCGCCCGGGGGGGACTCTACAATGAGCAGTTCTTC. Its protein product is CSARGGLYNEQFF.

This clonotype was detected only a few times. The chain uses TRBV4-1 and TRBJ1-5; D gene uncertain. This CDR3 has 13 amino acids. Germline CDR1 reads MGHRA; CDR2 reads YSYEKL. V lost 3 bases, J lost 7 bases, and 10 bases lay in between. This CDR3 reads CASSQYTGQPQHF. CDR3 DNA: TGCGCCAGCAGCCAGTATACCGGGCAGCCCCAGCATTTT.

CDR3 region: CASSPGAGGVYEQYF. The CDR3 region has the DNA TGTGCCAGCAGCCCAGGGGCAGGGGGCGTATACGAGCAGTACTTC. V is TRBV12-3 or TRBV12-4 and J is TRBJ2-7; 8 bases are shared with TRBD1. The CDR3 spans 15 residues. V was pared by 6 bases and J by 4 bases, with 11 bases of the junction left unmatched.

This clonotype showed up just a few times. The chain has TRBV10-2 and TRBJ2-7; 8 nucleotides match TRBD1. The CDR3 length is 13 residues. CDR1 is WSHSY and CDR2 is SAAADI in the germline V gene. J lost 4 bases, V lost 7 bases, and 6 bases had no gene match. CDR3 DNA sequence: TGCGCCAGCACCGGACAGGGTATATACGAGCAGTACTTC. It yields the protein CASTGQGIYEQYF.

The chain links TRBV20-1 to TRBJ1-2; D is unresolved. Germline CDR1 reads DFQATT; CDR2 reads SNEGSKA (reference sequence). The CDR3 extends over 13 amino acids. The V end lost 3 bases, the J end lost 0 bases, and 8 bases lay between the germline ends. CDR3 DNA: TGCAGTGCTAGTTTTCAGGCTAACTATGGCTACACCTTC. Its translation is CSASFQANYGYTF.

This clonotype appeared a single time. The V call is TRBV7-8, the J call TRBJ2-1; possibly TRBD1 for D (5 bases). The CDR3 is 15 amino acids. The V end was cut by 5 bases, the J end by 7 bases, with 18 bases between. The germline CDR1 and CDR2 sequences are SGHVS and FQNEAQ. CDR3 sequence reads: CASSLYAPGQNEQFF. CDR3 bases: TGTGCCAGCAGCCTATACGCCCCAGGGCAGAATGAGCAGTTCTTC.

The chain employs TRBV12-3 or TRBV12-4 and TRBJ1-1; 9 positions agree with TRBD1. With 6 bases clipped from V and 5 bases from J, the junction kept 7 bases outside the gene matches. The CDR3 sequence is 14 residues long. In DNA, the CDR3 is TGTGCCAGCAGCCTACAGGGGGCGCGGACTGAAGCTTTCTTT. Its protein product is CASSLQGARTEAFF.

The V call is TRBV18, the J call TRBJ1-1, with TRBD1 identical over 9 bases. The germline CDR1 and CDR2 sequences are KGHSH and LQKENI. CDR3 length: 15 residues. J was trimmed by 5 bases and V by 0 bases; bases with no gene match: 4. The CDR3 nucleotides are TGTGCCAGCTCACCACCAGGACAGGGGATAACTGAAGCTTTCTTT. It specifies CASSPPGQGITEAFF. The full variable domain, rest sourced from reference TRBV18 and TRBJ1-1, is NAGVMQNPRHLVRRRGQEARLRCSPMKGHSHVYWYRQLPEEGLKFMVYLQKENIIDESGMPKERFSAEFPKEGPSILRIQQVVRGDSAAYFCASSPPGQGITEAFFGQGTRLTVV.

There are many counts of this clonotype. This rearrangement joins TRBV4-1 to TRBJ1-1; 8 nucleotides agree with TRBD1. Unmatched junction bases numbered 2, after V lost 5 bases and J lost 0 bases. The CDR3 spans 14 residues. Germline V lookup: CDR1 MGHRA, CDR2 YSYEKL. The CDR3 spells CASSRTGLNTEAFF. DNA of the CDR3: TGCGCCAGCAGCAGGACAGGGCTGAACACTGAAGCTTTCTTT.

The genes are TRBV3-1 and TRBJ1-2, with a tentative D call TRBD1 (5 bases). CDR1 and CDR2 (germline): LGHDT, YNNKEL (reference sequence). V dropped 4 bases and J dropped 2 bases, with 14 bases sitting between them. The CDR3 spans 15 residues. The CDR3 nucleotides are TGTGCCAGCAGCCGCCGGGGGGAAGAAAACTATGGCTACACCTTC. It codes for CASSRRGEENYGYTF.

The chain uses TRBV24-1 and TRBJ2-1; possible D gene TRBD2, 6 bases. The CDR3 spans 16 residues. From germline, CDR1 is KGHDR and CDR2 SFDVKD. The germline V and J ends were trimmed by 3 bases and 0 bases, with 11 bases remaining between them. CDR3: CATSDVSGISYNEQFF. CDR3 sequence (DNA): TGTGCCACCAGTGATGTTAGCGGCATCTCCTACAATGAGCAGTTCTTC.

The genes are TRBV23-1 and TRBJ2-7, with D hard to call. TRBV23-1 is an ORF; its function is uncertain. Trimming shortened V by 3 bases and J by 13 bases, and 16 bases separated the two germline ends. CDR3 length: 12 amino acids. CDR3 region: CASSQGRPIRYF. CDR3 sequence (DNA): TGCGCCAGCAGTCAGGGAAGGCCTATACGCTACTTC.

The V and J genes are TRBV29-1 and TRBJ1-1; a weak D match, TRBD1 (6 bases). The germline V gene has CDR1 SQVTM and CDR2 ANQGSEA. CDR3 size: 15 residues. V dropped 1 base and J dropped 5 bases, with 17 bases sitting between them. The CDR3 DNA reads as TGCAGCGTTGAAGTCCAGGGGAGGAGGAAGACTGAAGCTTTCTTT. Residues: CSVEVQGRRKTEAFF.

V is TRBV7-2 and J is TRBJ2-5; 14 positions match TRBD2. The CDR3 extends over 16 amino acids. V lost 5 bases to trimming and J lost 5 bases; unmatched junction nucleotides: 7. Germline V CDR1 and CDR2: SGHTA, FQGNSA. Here the CDR3 DNA reads TGTGCCAGCAGCGAGACTAGCGGGGGGGTAGAGGAGACCCAGTACTTC. Translated: CASSETSGGVEETQYF.